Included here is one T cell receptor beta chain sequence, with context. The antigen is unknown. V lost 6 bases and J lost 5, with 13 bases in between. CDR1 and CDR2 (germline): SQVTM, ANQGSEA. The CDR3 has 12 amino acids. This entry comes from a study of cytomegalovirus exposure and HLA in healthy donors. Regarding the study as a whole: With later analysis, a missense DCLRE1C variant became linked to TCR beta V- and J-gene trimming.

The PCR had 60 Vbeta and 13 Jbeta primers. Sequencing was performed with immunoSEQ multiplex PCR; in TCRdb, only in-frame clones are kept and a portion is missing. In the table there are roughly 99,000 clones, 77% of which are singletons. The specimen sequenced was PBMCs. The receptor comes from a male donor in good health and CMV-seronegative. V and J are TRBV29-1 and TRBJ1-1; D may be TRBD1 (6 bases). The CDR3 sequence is CSVGPDRTEAFF. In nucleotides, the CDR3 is TGCAGCGTGGGCCCGGACAGAACTGAAGCTTTCTTT.